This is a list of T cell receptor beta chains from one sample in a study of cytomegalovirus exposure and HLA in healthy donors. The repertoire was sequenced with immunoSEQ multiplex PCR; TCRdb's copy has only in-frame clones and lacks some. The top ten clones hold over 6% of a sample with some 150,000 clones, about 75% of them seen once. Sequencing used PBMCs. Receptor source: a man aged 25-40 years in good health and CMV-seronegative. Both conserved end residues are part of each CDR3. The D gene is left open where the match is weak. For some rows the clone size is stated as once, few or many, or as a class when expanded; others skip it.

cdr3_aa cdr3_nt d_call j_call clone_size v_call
CASSLAPGTGMNTEAFF TGTGCCAGCAGTTTAGCCCCCGGGACAGGCATGAACACTGAAGCTTTCTTT TRBD1 TRBJ1-1 . TRBV28
CASRLLSANTGELFF TGCGCCAGCAGATTATTGTCTGCGAACACCGGGGAGCTGTTTTTT . TRBJ2-2 . TRBV5-1
CASSYYRDRATDTQYF TGCGCCAGCAGCTACTACCGGGACAGGGCAACAGATACGCAGTATTTT TRBD1 TRBJ2-3 few TRBV5-1
CASSPRAGSGANVLTF TGTGCCAGCAGCCCAAGGGCGGGGTCCGGGGCCAACGTCCTGACTTTC . TRBJ2-6 . TRBV7-3
CASSSDRVKNIQYF TGTGCCAGCAGCAGTGACAGGGTCAAAAACATTCAGTACTTC TRBD1 TRBJ2-4 . TRBV2
CASSTGIGIYNEQFF TGCGCCAGCAGCACCGGGATAGGGATTTACAATGAGCAGTTCTTC . TRBJ2-1 . TRBV5-1
CASSTGQGMVDTQYF TGCGCCAGCAGCACAGGACAGGGGATGGTAGATACGCAGTATTTT TRBD1 TRBJ2-3 few TRBV5-1
CSASTGINTGELFF TGCAGCGCATCGACAGGGATCAACACCGGGGAGCTGTTTTTT TRBD1 TRBJ2-2 . TRBV29-1
CASSAGQGASYEQYF TGCGCCAGCAGCGCAGGGCAGGGGGCCTCCTACGAGCAGTACTTC TRBD1 TRBJ2-7 . TRBV5-1
CASSLATGSRDTIYF TGCGCCAGCAGCTTGGCGACAGGGTCAAGGGACACCATATATTTT TRBD1 TRBJ1-3 . TRBV5-1
CSVEGLQGVNTEAFF TGCAGCGTTGAAGGATTACAGGGGGTAAACACCGAAGCTTTCTTT TRBD1 TRBJ1-1 once TRBV29-1
CASSLDMAYEQYF TGTGCCAGCAGCTTGGACATGGCCTACGAGCAGTACTTC . TRBJ2-7 . TRBV5-5
CASSLRSGGELWTQYF TGTGCCAGCAGCTTACGTAGCGGGGGGGAACTATGGACCCAGTACTTC TRBD2 TRBJ2-5 once TRBV7-8
CASSEPSGTGITLATNEKLFF TGTGCCAGCAGTGAACCCTCCGGGACAGGGATCACCCTTGCAACTAATGAAAAACTGTTTTTT TRBD1 TRBJ1-4 once TRBV2
CASSFVADSPQHF TGTGCCAGCAGTTTCGTGGCGGATTCGCCCCAGCATTTT . TRBJ1-5 . TRBV28
CASSQTGPHYGYTF TGTGCCAGCAGTCAGACAGGGCCTCACTATGGCTACACCTTC TRBD1 TRBJ1-2 few TRBV6-5
CASSSTGGYTF TGTGCCAGCAGCTCCACAGGAGGCTACACCTTC . TRBJ1-2 . TRBV7-9
CASSKSHQGPEGYTF TGCGCCAGCAGCAAAAGCCATCAGGGCCCGGAGGGCTACACCTTC . TRBJ1-2 few TRBV5-1
CASSYHRGNSPLHF TGTGCCAGCAGTTACCACAGGGGAAATTCACCCCTCCACTTT TRBD1 TRBJ1-6 . TRBV6-5
CASSSGSTEGETQYF TGTGCTAGCAGCTCCGGGTCAACAGAGGGAGAGACCCAGTACTTC . TRBJ2-5 . TRBV7-7
CASSVEGSVNSPLHF TGTGCCAGCAGCGTAGAGGGGTCAGTAAATTCACCCCTCCACTTT . TRBJ1-6 . TRBV9